This T cell receptor (beta chain) was found in a study of vaccination and CD4 T cells after COVID-19 (dated by TCRdb to 2022 to 2024). Looking at the study overall: In the convalescent cohort there were six males and four females, among whom were two Hispanic individuals, seven Caucasians, two Asians and one multiracial person. As controls, cultures received a CEFX viral epitope pool (the positive control), an HIV-1 Nef peptide pool (the negative control), or no peptide at all. Post-vaccine blood samples were collected a median of approximately 72 days after the second vaccine dose, ranging from about 14 to 241 days. Post-COVID blood samples from convalescent patients were collected a median of roughly 100 days after diagnosis, with a range of 35 to 161 days. For stimulating the cultures, overlapping spike peptide pools were used, derived from SARS-CoV-2 as well as from the common cold coronaviruses HCoV-NL63, HCoV-OC43 and HCoV-229E. The spike-specific CD4+ TCR repertoire was compared before and after mRNA vaccination in fewer than eleven COVID-19 convalescent patients and a handful of infection-naive healthy vaccine recipients. Each participant got two doses of either the Pfizer-BioNTech BNT162b2 vaccine (n=8) or the Moderna mRNA-1273 vaccine (n=2). What the study reported, not specific to this receptor: Among the post-vaccine SARS-CoV-2-reactive clones in convalescent patients, a median approximately 90% showed up only after vaccination, which suggests vaccine-specific priming. The median count of SARS-CoV-2-reactive clonotypes went up from 20 to 25 after infection to a few dozen after vaccination, although the change was not significant. Only a relatively small number of convalescent patients were included in the study, and early timepoints following natural infection were not analyzed. In convalescent patients, nearly all vaccine-specific clones (304 of 307) were found to be mono-reactive for SARS-CoV-2 spike rather than cross-reactive with common cold coronaviruses.

The label giving this sample's treatment or condition can be read as: approximately nine-day PBMC culture with coronavirus spike peptide pools or control peptides (ViraFEST assay). The ViraFEST assay, used in the study, expanded antigen-specific T cells with peptide pools and then identified the expanded clonotypes through TCR sequencing. Healthy vaccine recipients had no prior SARS-CoV-2 infection, confirmed by negative nucleocapsid antibody tests before and after vaccination. Each well held 2.2 million or so PBMCs cultured with around 10 ug/ml peptide pools in IMDM containing around 5% human AB serum and 7.5 to 10 IU/ml IL-2. Half of the culture medium was replaced with fresh IL-2-containing medium on days 3 and 7. Once the cells had been in culture for 9 to 10 days, the EasySep CD4+ T cell isolation kit was used to isolate CD4+ T cells by negative selection. PBMCs were separated from whole blood using Ficoll-Paque Plus gradient centrifugation and then either used fresh or cryopreserved at -140C. Each culture condition was generally run in triplicate wells.

CDR1 and CDR2, looked up from the germline V gene (reference sequence), are DFQATT and SNEGSKA. The CDR3 goes from the cysteine to the phenylalanine over 15 residues. Kept here is only the CDR3 DNA, which spans 45 bases and is read in frame from base 1. V ends up 6 bases short and J 1 base short, with an unmatched junction base count of 10. This clonotype has only one observation. Its binding antigen is unknown. Base qualities are not recorded, but no much larger clone differs from it by a single base. One read alone provides weak support. Library preparation used PCR. TCR sequencing of DNA from cultured CD4+ T cells used the Oncomine TCR Beta short-read assay at the Johns Hopkins FTIC core. The QIAamp micro DNA kit was used to extract genomic DNA from the cultured CD4+ T cells. Oncomine TCR Beta libraries from cultured CD4+ T cells were pooled using unique dual indexes and sequenced on an Illumina iSeq 100. The authors processed their data as follows. Non-productive sequences were removed, and CDR3s not starting with C, not ending with F or W, or shorter than 7 amino acids were discarded. Antigen-specific clonotypes were identified using the MANAFEST web application through comparison of peptide-stimulated wells with reference and other culture wells. An FDR below 0.05, an odds ratio above 5, and a productive frequency above 0.1% in at least two of three replicate wells were required for clones to be considered positive. Cross-reactive clonotypes were defined as significantly expanded in both SARS-CoV-2 spike wells and at least one common cold coronavirus spike condition. CDR3 homology was assessed with Levenshtein distances (stringdist) and unrooted phylogenetic trees (ape) in R version 3.6.1. Clones were called with MiXCR by TCRdb after fastp trimmed the public reads at Q25, and only in-frame beta chains were retained. Entries that share a CDR3 protein sequence are merged under the most common genes and DNA. TCRdb, not the original authors, processed these V and J calls. For this sample there are tens of thousands of distinct CDR3 sequences; 60% appear just once. Of the sample, about an eighth falls within the top ten clones.

The rearrangement joined TRBV20-1 to TRBJ1-1; 8 nucleotides in the junction match TRBD1. The sequenced sample was CD4+ T cells from blood, cultured in vitro, obtained after SARS-CoV-2 vaccination. This TCR came from a human donor who received a COVID-19 vaccine. The CDR3 amino acid sequence is: CSAQPAGGENTEAFF. In nucleotides, the sequence is TGCAGTGCCCAGCCGGCAGGGGGCGAGAACACTGAAGCTTTCTTT.